The rows below give T cell receptor beta chains drawn from one sample of a study of T cells in Graves' hyperthyroidism and ophthalmopathy. TCRdb analysed the multiplex PCR reads with MiXCR anew, one entry per CDR3 protein. This table holds about 350,000 distinct CDR3 sequences, approximately 15% found once. Specimen: blood. The source is a woman aged 30 to 39 with Graves' hyperthyroidism. Each CDR3 is given with its conserved first and last residue. The order of the fields is D gene, V gene, J gene, clone size, CDR3 protein, CDR3 DNA. D genes are given only for firm matches. Some rows have no size entry. The others give once, few or many, or a class for an expanded clone.

>TRBD2|TRBV10-1|TRBJ2-1|.
CASSERTSTGYNEQFF
TGCGCCAGCAGTGAGCGGACTAGCACGGGATACAATGAGCAGTTCTTC
>.|TRBV10-3|TRBJ2-3|.
CAISESGSYTQYF
TGTGCCATCAGTGAGTCGGGGTCATATACGCAGTATTTT
>.|TRBV24-1|TRBJ2-2|.
CATSDFTRNTGELFF
TGTGCCACCAGTGATTTTACCCGGAACACCGGGGAGCTGTTTTTT
>TRBD1|TRBV28|TRBJ2-2|many
CASQRLGQGGTGELFF
TGTGCCAGCCAAAGGTTGGGACAGGGGGGCACCGGGGAGCTGTTTTTT
>.|TRBV19|TRBJ2-7|few
CASSIAEDFAYEQYF
TGTGCCAGTAGTATCGCGGAGGACTTTGCCTACGAGCAGTACTTC
>.|TRBV27|TRBJ2-1|few
CASSHRERAYNEQFF
TGTGCCAGCAGCCACCGGGAGAGGGCCTACAATGAGCAGTTCTTC
>.|TRBV30|TRBJ2-1|many
CAWSVQGSYNEQFF
TGTGCCTGGAGTGTTCAGGGATCCTACAATGAGCAGTTCTTC
>.|TRBV19|TRBJ2-4|few
CASSKGDGAKNIQYF
TGTGCCAGTAGTAAAGGGGATGGAGCCAAAAACATTCAGTACTTC
>.|TRBV6-5|TRBJ2-7|few
CASSYEGLVYEQYF
TGTGCCAGCAGTTACGAGGGACTTGTCTACGAGCAGTACTTC
>.|TRBV12-3/TRBV12-4|TRBJ1-2|many
CASSFSSGHHYGYTF
TGTGCCAGCAGTTTCTCGTCGGGACATCACTATGGCTACACCTTC
>TRBD2|TRBV10-2|TRBJ2-3|.
CASSMTGLGIDTQYF
TGCGCCAGCAGTATGACGGGACTAGGGATAGATACGCAGTATTTT
>.|TRBV7-9|TRBJ2-5|.
CASSLDRGYSGTQYF
TGTGCCAGCAGCTTAGATCGAGGGTATAGTGGGACCCAGTACTTC
>TRBD2|TRBV28|TRBJ2-7|few
CASARWLAGGLGEQYF
TGTGCCAGCGCCCGTTGGCTAGCGGGAGGGCTCGGCGAGCAGTACTTC
>.|TRBV6-2/TRBV6-3|TRBJ1-6|.
CASSYSEGIRDLNSPLHF
TGTGCCAGCAGTTACTCAGAAGGCATCCGGGACTTAAATTCACCCCTCCACTTT
>.|TRBV7-9|TRBJ2-1|.
CASSFELGTRPYNEQFF
TGTGCCAGCAGCTTTGAACTCGGGACAAGGCCCTACAATGAGCAGTTCTTC
>TRBD2|TRBV6-1|TRBJ2-7|many
CASSDRLAAGEQYF
TGTGCCAGCAGTGACCGACTAGCGGCGGGTGAGCAGTACTTC
>.|TRBV9|TRBJ2-1|.
CASTNVGSEQFF
TGTGCCAGCACAAATGTCGGGAGTGAGCAGTTCTTC
>.|TRBV9|TRBJ2-7|many
CASSVSGDTYEQYF
TGTGCCAGCAGCGTAAGCGGGGACACCTACGAGCAGTACTTC
>.|TRBV29-1|TRBJ1-5|few
CSVLLENSNQPQHF
TGCAGCGTTTTGTTAGAAAATAGCAATCAGCCCCAGCATTTT
>.|TRBV11-1|TRBJ1-1|many
CASSPGGTWTAEAFF
TGTGCCAGCAGCCCGGGCGGGACTTGGACAGCTGAAGCTTTCTTT
>.|TRBV7-8|TRBJ2-6|few
CASRPGTLISGANVLTF
TGTGCCAGCAGGCCCGGGACACTGATCTCTGGGGCCAACGTCCTGACTTTC
>.|TRBV5-5|TRBJ2-5|.
CASSLAPGPRETQYF
TGTGCCAGCAGCTTGGCCCCGGGACCGCGGGAGACCCAGTACTTC
>.|TRBV4-3|TRBJ2-7|few
CASSQDVDSTYEQYF
TGCGCCAGCAGCCAAGATGTTGACAGCACCTACGAGCAGTACTTC
>.|TRBV24-1|TRBJ2-5|.
CATSDTEGETQYF
TGTGCCACCAGTGACACCGAGGGAGAGACCCAGTACTTC
>.|TRBV28|TRBJ1-1|few
CASSLGRIEAFF
TGTGCCAGCAGCCTGGGGAGGATTGAAGCTTTCTTT
>.|TRBV2|TRBJ2-1|many
CASSDVVGNEQFF
TGTGCCAGCAGTGACGTGGTTGGCAATGAGCAGTTCTTC
>.|TRBV6-1|TRBJ2-3|few
CASSVRAGPLGTQYF
TGTGCCAGCAGTGTACGGGCCGGGCCGCTGGGAACGCAGTATTTT
>.|TRBV20-1|TRBJ2-1|.
CSASGTTSYNEQFF
TGCAGTGCTAGTGGGACGACATCCTACAATGAGCAGTTCTTC
>.|TRBV27|TRBJ2-5|.
CASSPAPGLSETQYF
TGTGCCAGCAGTCCCGCTCCGGGACTGTCGGAGACCCAGTACTTC
>TRBD2|TRBV11-2|TRBJ2-5|many
CASSLGSGSGETQYF
TGTGCCAGCAGCTTAGGGAGCGGGAGTGGGGAGACCCAGTACTTC
>.|TRBV28|TRBJ2-7|many
CASKVGGTHEQYF
TGTGCCAGCAAGGTCGGGGGAACCCACGAGCAGTACTTC
>.|TRBV30|TRBJ1-5|many
CAWSVPGQQNQPQHF
TGTGCCTGGAGTGTCCCCGGACAGCAAAATCAGCCCCAGCATTTT
>.|TRBV10-3|TRBJ1-1|many
CAIGTGTNTEAFF
TGTGCCATCGGCACAGGGACGAACACTGAAGCTTTCTTT
>.|TRBV4-3|TRBJ1-2|few
CASSQVSGRLTF
TGCGCCAGCAGCCAAGTCTCAGGACGGCTCACCTTC
>.|TRBV28|TRBJ2-7|many
CASTIGGTDAYEQYF
TGTGCCAGCACTATAGGGGGGACGGACGCCTACGAGCAGTACTTC
>.|TRBV7-9|TRBJ2-3|many
CASSPPDTQYF
TGTGCCAGCAGCCCCCCAGATACGCAGTATTTT
>.|TRBV20-1|TRBJ1-1|once
CSARERWGGRSEAFF
TGCAGTGCTAGAGAGAGGTGGGGGGGTAGGAGTGAAGCTTTCTTT
>.|TRBV20-1|TRBJ1-1|few
CSATQSYRAEAFF
TGCAGTGCTACTCAAAGTTATCGGGCTGAAGCTTTCTTT
>.|TRBV9|TRBJ1-4|.
CVSSPGHYNEKLFF
TGTGTCAGCAGCCCGGGACACTATAATGAAAAACTGTTTTTT
>TRBD1|TRBV7-9|TRBJ1-4|many
CASRMTGGSEKLFF
TGTGCCAGCAGGATGACAGGGGGCAGTGAAAAACTGTTTTTT
>.|TRBV30|TRBJ2-7|.
CAWGDSYEQYF
TGTGCCTGGGGAGACAGTTACGAGCAGTACTTC
>TRBD1|TRBV7-9|TRBJ1-4|.
CASSRISGTGYLDEKLFF
TGTGCCAGCAGCCGAATTTCCGGGACAGGGTACTTAGATGAAAAACTGTTTTTT